This T cell receptor (beta chain) was captured in a study of early T cells in non-severe SARS-CoV-2 infection. Study information: Chains were unpaired, as sequencing was done on bulk RNA from unsorted whole blood.

Overall study findings and caveats: VDJdb matching, biased toward anti-spike CD8 responses, missed private and CD4 specificities.

cDNA molecules, individually, were tagged with unique molecular identifiers. TCRdb re-called the 5' RACE reads through MiXCR, storing one row per CDR3 protein. The table records some 53,000 distinct CDR3 sequences, approximately 8% of them present only once. This clonotype came up many times. Its target is not known. The sequenced sample was whole blood. This sequence was found in an adult who was a healthcare worker with PCR-confirmed SARS-CoV-2 infection or an uninfected control (not recorded which).

CDR3 sequence: CSASHGWSKGVEQYF. As DNA, the CDR3 is TGCAGTGCTAGCCACGGCTGGTCGAAAGGGGTCGAGCAGTACTTC. This rearrangement joins TRBV20-1 to TRBJ2-7; weak D call: TRBD1 (5 bases). Germline V gene data show CDR1 as DFQATT and CDR2 as SNEGSKA (reference sequence). Trimming left V 3 bases short and J 6 bases short, with 21 bases between. The CDR3 has 15 amino acids.